This T cell receptor (beta chain) was recovered during a study of human T cells and chemical hapten exposure. The CDR3 spans 18 residues. The germline gives CDR1 LGHDT, CDR2 YNNKEL (reference sequence). V was clipped by 6 bases and J by 7 bases; unmatched bases: 19. MiXCR, run by TCRdb on the RACE reads, gives a single entry per CDR3 protein. Seen here are some 400,000 distinct CDR3 sequences, 4.8% observed once, and the top ten hold about 2.2%. In this sample, this clonotype turned up many times. Time point meaning: patch test 1, 2 weeks after DPC sensitization. Treatment defined: therapeutic diphenylcyclopropenone sensitization with weekly scalp DPC. Those who donated were patients with alopecia, 18 to 70 years of age, and suitable for DPC.

This TCR came from a woman aged 50 to 65 with alopecia areata. Some clones in this sample may be carry-over from other donors' samples. The sample consisted of whole blood, taken in connection with sensitization to the hapten diphenylcyclopropenone (DPC). The chain is built from TRBV3-1 and TRBJ2-1; 9 nucleotides align to TRBD2. The CDR3 nucleotides read TGTGCCAGCAGTCCTCCTGGGATCTTAGCGGGGGTTGGGAATGAGCAGTTCTTC. It encodes CASSPPGILAGVGNEQFF.